This TCR beta chain was captured by sequencing in a study of shared clonotypes between healthy human individuals. Study-wide background: Each donor's CD4 naive and CD4 memory cells filled three plates apiece, CD8 naive two, and CD8 memory one.

On this clone: Its antigen is not identified.

General study results and limits: Rarefaction analysis demonstrated incomplete sorted-subset sequencing notwithstanding large depth. It was only blood that was sampled, and tissue repertoires likely differ. Larger richness was generally estimated for naive than memory subsets.

V lost 8 bases to trimming and J lost 10 bases, with 18 bases between them. This CDR3 spans 13 amino acids. Germline lookup yields CDR1 LGHNT and CDR2 FRNRAP. Clones were read by immunoSEQ multiplex PCR, and TCRdb kept only the in-frame ones, dropping some. Of about 1 million clones listed, about 76% were seen once; the top ten hold approximately 1.5%. This TCR was recovered from a man aged 18 to 35 in good health. Input material: memory CD4+ T cells sorted from blood. Sample subset: CD45RA-negative fraction. V is TRBV12-5 and J is TRBJ2-1; D is possibly TRBD1 or TRBD2 (5 bases each). In DNA, the CDR3 is TGTGCTAGTCAAGCGGCTAGCCGGGGCGAGCAGTTCTTC. It is translated as CASQAASRGEQFF.